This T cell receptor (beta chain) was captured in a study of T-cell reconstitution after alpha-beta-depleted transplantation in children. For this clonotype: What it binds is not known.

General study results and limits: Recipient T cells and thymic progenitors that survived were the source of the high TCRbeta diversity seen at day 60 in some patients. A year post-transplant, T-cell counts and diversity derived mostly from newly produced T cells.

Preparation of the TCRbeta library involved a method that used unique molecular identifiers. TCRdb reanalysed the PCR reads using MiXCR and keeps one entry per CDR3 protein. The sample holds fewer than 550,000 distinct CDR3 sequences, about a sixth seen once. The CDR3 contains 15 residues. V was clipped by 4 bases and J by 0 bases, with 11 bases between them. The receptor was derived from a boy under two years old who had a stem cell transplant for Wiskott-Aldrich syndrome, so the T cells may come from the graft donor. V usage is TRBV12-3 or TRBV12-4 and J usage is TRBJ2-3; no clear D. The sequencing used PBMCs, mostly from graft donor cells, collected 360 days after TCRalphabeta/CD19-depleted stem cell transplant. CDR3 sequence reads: CASSYWDSSTDTQYF. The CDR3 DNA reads TGTGCCAGCAGTTACTGGGATAGCAGCACAGATACGCAGTATTTT.